One sample yielded the 8 T cell receptor beta chains listed below, sequenced in a study of vaccination and CD4 T cells after COVID-19. Oncomine TCR Beta short-read sequencing was applied to DNA from cultured CD4+ T cells. TCRdb re-called the PCR reads through MiXCR, storing one row per CDR3 protein. The sample consists of approximately 3,500 distinct CDR3 sequences, approximately 16% of them appearing once. Regarding treatment: approximately 9-day PBMC culture with coronavirus spike peptide pools or control peptides (ViraFEST assay). Their antigen targets remain unknown. What was sequenced was CD4+ T cells from blood, cultured in vitro. The origin of the receptors is a human donor who had recovered from COVID-19.

This clonotype was picked up a small number of times. The chain combines TRBV9 with TRBJ1-6; D is unclear. The CDR3 loop spans 17 amino acids. The V gene's germline CDR1 is SGDLS and CDR2 YYNGEE. V was clipped by 0 bases and J by 0 bases, with 10 bases between them. The CDR3 region is CASSVDALSSYNSPLHF. The CDR3 DNA is TGTGCCAGCAGCGTAGATGCCTTGAGCTCCTATAATTCACCCCTCCACTTT.

Of note for this clonotype: One end of the junction varies from germline; a read error may be responsible. The chain uses TRBV18 and TRBJ1-2; TRBD1 matches at 7 bases. The CDR3 is 12 residues long. From germline, CDR1 is KGHSH and CDR2 LQKENI. CDR3 loop: CDSSPAGGSYTF. The CDR3 nucleotides are TGTGACAGCTCACCGGCAGGGGGAAGCTACACCTTC.

This clonotype is labeled as medium-sized. The gene calls are TRBV7-8 and TRBJ1-6; 8 bases match TRBD1. This CDR3 contains 15 residues. Per the germline V gene, CDR1 is SGHVS and CDR2 is FQNEAQ. V was clipped by 1 base and J by 9 bases; unmatched bases: 5. The CDR3 here is CASSLGTGGGSPLHF. The CDR3 DNA reads as TGTGCCAGCAGCTTAGGCACAGGGGGAGGTTCACCCCTCCACTTT.

This clonotype was picked up a small number of times. The chain recombines TRBV29-1 with TRBJ2-2, with unresolved D. Germline values: CDR1 SQVTM, CDR2 ANQGSEA. CDR3 size: 12 residues. V lost 4 bases and J lost 5, with 8 bases in between. CDR3 coding DNA: TGCAGCGTTGGAGCGCGAACCGGGGAGCTGTTTTTT. Translation: CSVGARTGELFF.

The chain is built from TRBV5-6 and TRBJ1-5, with a weak D call TRBD1 (6 bases). This CDR3 has 18 residues. Germline CDR1 is SGHDT and CDR2 is YYEEEE. V lost 4 bases and J lost 3, with 23 bases in between. The CDR3 here is CASSTYRTAQTSNQPQHF. CDR3 sequence (DNA): TGTGCCAGCAGCACCTACCGGACAGCACAAACCTCCAATCAGCCCCAGCATTTT.

This clonotype has a single count. V and J are TRBV14 and TRBJ1-3, with 7 bases identical to TRBD1. Trimming removed 6 bases from V and 2 bases from J; junction bases left unmatched: 1. The germline V gene encodes CDR1 SGHDN and CDR2 FVKESK. The CDR3 loop spans 13 amino acids. CDR3 in DNA: TGTGCCAGCAGTGGACAGGCTGGAAACACCATATATTTT. Protein: CASSGQAGNTIYF. Drawing the rest from reference TRBV14 and TRBJ1-3, the complete variable domain is EAGVTQFPSHSVIEKGQTVTLRCDPISGHDNLYWYRRVMGKEIKFLLHFVKESKQDESGMPNNRFLAERTGGTYSTLKVQPAELEDSGVYFCASSGQAGNTIYFGEGSWLTVV.

This clonotype is termed large (0.1 to 1%). The rearrangement uses TRBV6-1 and TRBJ1-6; weak D call: TRBD1 (5 bases). CDR3 length: 15 amino acids. V lost 7 bases to trimming and J lost 7 bases, with 17 bases between them. Germline loops: CDR1 MNHNS, CDR2 SASEGT. The CDR3, as DNA: TGTGCCAGCAAGGGTCCCACAGGAGTGAATTCACCCCTCCACTTT. Translation: CASKGPTGVNSPLHF.

This sequence joins TRBV28 and TRBJ2-5; tentative D call: TRBD1 (6 bases). Germline-derived CDR1 and CDR2 are MDHEN and SYDVKM. The CDR3 has 17 amino acids. V lost 0 bases, J lost 1 base, and 15 bases lay in between. The CDR3 nucleotides read TGTGCCAGCAGTTTATGGGGGACACACCGGGGCCAAGAGACCCAGTACTTC. Translated: CASSLWGTHRGQETQYF.